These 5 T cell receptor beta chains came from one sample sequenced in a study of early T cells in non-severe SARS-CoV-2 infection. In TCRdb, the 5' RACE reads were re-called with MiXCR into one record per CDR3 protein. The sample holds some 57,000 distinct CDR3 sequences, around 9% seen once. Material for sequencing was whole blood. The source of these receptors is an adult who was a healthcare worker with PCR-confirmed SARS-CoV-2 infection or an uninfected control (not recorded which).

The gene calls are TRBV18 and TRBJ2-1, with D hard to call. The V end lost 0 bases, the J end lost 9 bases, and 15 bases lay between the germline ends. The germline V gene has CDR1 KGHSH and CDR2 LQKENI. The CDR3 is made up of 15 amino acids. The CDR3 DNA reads TGTGCCAGCTCACCACCGAGCAGGCTATCGGTTGAGCAGTTCTTC. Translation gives CASSPPSRLSVEQFF.

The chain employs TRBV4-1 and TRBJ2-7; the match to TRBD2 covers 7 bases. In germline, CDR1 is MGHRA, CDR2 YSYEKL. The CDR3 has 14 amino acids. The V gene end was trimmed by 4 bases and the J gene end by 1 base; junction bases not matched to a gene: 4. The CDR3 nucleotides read TGCGCCAGCAGCCGGGCGGGGGAATCCTACGAGCAGTACTTC. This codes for CASSRAGESYEQYF.

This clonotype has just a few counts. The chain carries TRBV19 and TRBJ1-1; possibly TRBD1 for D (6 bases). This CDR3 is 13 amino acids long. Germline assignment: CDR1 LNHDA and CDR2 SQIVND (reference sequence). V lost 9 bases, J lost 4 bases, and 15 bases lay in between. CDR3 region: CASTRGPGTEAFF. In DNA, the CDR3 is TGTGCCAGCACCCGGGGGCCAGGCACTGAAGCTTTCTTT.

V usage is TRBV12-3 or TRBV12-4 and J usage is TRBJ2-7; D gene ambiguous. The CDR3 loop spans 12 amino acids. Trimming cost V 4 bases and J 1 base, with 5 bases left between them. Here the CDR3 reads CASSSISYEQYF. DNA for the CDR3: TGTGCCAGCAGTTCGATATCCTACGAGCAGTACTTC.

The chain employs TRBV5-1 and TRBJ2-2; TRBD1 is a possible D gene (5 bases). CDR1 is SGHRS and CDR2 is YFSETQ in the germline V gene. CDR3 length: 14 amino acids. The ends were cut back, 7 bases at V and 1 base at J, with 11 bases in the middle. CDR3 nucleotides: TGCGCCAGCGGAATTACAGGGAACACCGGGGAGCTGTTTTTT. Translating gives CASGITGNTGELFF.